These T cell receptor beta chains were read from a single sample in a study of graft-versus-host responses after intestinal transplantation. These receptors have no known antigen. Data came from immunoSEQ multiplex PCR; TCRdb stores just in-frame clones and leaves some out. Among about 39,000 clones listed, about 93% were seen once. Sequencing was performed on unstimulated CD8+ T cells sorted from spleen or lymph node cells, taken before transplant. These receptors originate from a human donor who was the organ donor for an intestinal transplant. CDR3s include the opening cysteine and the closing phenylalanine or tryptophan. D genes are given only for firm matches.

J | V | D | DNA | CDR3
TRBJ2-7 | TRBV6-1 | NA | TGTGCCAGCAGTGAAGGCGTAAGATCCTCCTACGAGCAGTACTTC | CASSEGVRSSYEQYF
TRBJ2-7 | TRBV13 | TRBD2 | TGTGCCAGCAGCTCCGGACTAGCGGGTGGCCCCTACGAGCAGTACTTC | CASSSGLAGGPYEQYF
TRBJ2-3 | TRBV29-1 | NA | TGCAGCGTTGAAGATCTAACGGGGTCGCATCCAGATACGCAGTATTTT | CSVEDLTGSHPDTQYF
TRBJ2-3 | TRBV9 | TRBD1 | TGTGCCAGCAAACAGGGGGAAGCGGATACGCAGTATTTT | CASKQGEADTQYF
TRBJ1-2 | TRBV7-9 | TRBD1 | TGTGCCAGCAGCCCGACCGGCGGGACAGGGTATGGCTACACCTTC | CASSPTGGTGYGYTF
TRBJ2-7 | TRBV27 | TRBD1 | TGTGCCAGCAGTTCCCCCCCCCGACAGGGGGCGATATCCTACGAGCAGTACTTC | CASSSPPRQGAISYEQYF
TRBJ2-3 | TRBV9 | TRBD2 | TGTGCCAGCAGCGCGGGGACTAGCCTCACAGATACGCAGTATTTT | CASSAGTSLTDTQYF
TRBJ2-7 | TRBV7-2 | TRBD1 | TGTGCCAGCAGCTCCGGGACAGGGTTGAGGGCCTACGAGCAGTACTTC | CASSSGTGLRAYEQYF
TRBJ2-3 | TRBV4-2 | NA | TGTGCCAGCAGCCACGGGGTTGGGGGAGGACGAACAGATACGCAGTATTTT | CASSHGVGGGRTDTQYF
TRBJ1-5 | TRBV2 | NA | TGTGCCAGCACAGAGGGCAATCAGCCCCAGCATTTT | CASTEGNQPQHF
TRBJ2-7 | TRBV25-1 | NA | TGTGCCAGCAGTGAATCCGGGGTAGCGGAGCCACCCTACGAGCAGTACTTC | CASSESGVAEPPYEQYF
TRBJ2-5 | TRBV9 | TRBD2 | TGTGCCAGCAGCGTAACTTCAGGGACTAGCGGCCAAGAGACCCAGTACTTC | CASSVTSGTSGQETQYF
TRBJ1-2 | TRBV29-1 | TRBD1 | TGCAGCGTTCAGGGGGGGAGTAACTATGGCTACACCTTC | CSVQGGSNYGYTF
TRBJ2-1 | TRBV7-3 | TRBD2 | TGTGCCAGCAGCGAAGGTAGAGACGGGAGGTTCTACAATGAGCAGTTCTTC | CASSEGRDGRFYNEQFF
TRBJ1-1 | TRBV5-1 | NA | TGCGCCAGCAGCTCGGAACCGAACACTGAAGCTTTCTTT | CASSSEPNTEAFF
TRBJ1-3 | TRBV4-1 | NA | TGCGCCAGCAGCCAAGAAGGTGGGGTCGGAAACACCATATATTTT | CASSQEGGVGNTIYF
TRBJ2-2 | TRBV30 | NA | TGTGCCTGGGGACGGGGCAGCGGGGAGCTGTTTTTT | CAWGRGSGELFF
TRBJ2-1 | TRBV10-1 | TRBD2 | TGCGCCAGCAGTGACCGCGGGAGGGCCCCCTACGTTGAGCAGTTCTTC | CASSDRGRAPYVEQFF
TRBJ1-1 | TRBV19 | NA | TGTGCCAGTAGTACCCCGGGGGGGTTCACTGAAGCTTTCTTT | CASSTPGGFTEAFF
TRBJ2-1 | TRBV6-5 | TRBD2 | TGTGCCAGCAGTTATACAGCGGGGCCCTACAATGAGCAGTTCTTC | CASSYTAGPYNEQFF
TRBJ2-3 | TRBV5-6 | NA | TGTGCCAGCAGCGCCAGCACAGATACGCAGTATTTT | CASSASTDTQYF
TRBJ2-3 | TRBV27 | NA | TGTGCCAGCAGGCCTATTCCTTCCGATACGCAGTATTTT | CASRPIPSDTQYF
TRBJ2-1 | TRBV4-3 | TRBD2 | TGCGCCAGCAGCCAAGGGGGACGCGGGAGGGCCCCCACCTACAATGAGCAGTTCTTC | CASSQGGRGRAPTYNEQFF
TRBJ2-1 | TRBV7-6 | TRBD2 | TGTGCCAGCAGCTTAGGGACTAGCGGGAATGAGCAGTTCTTC | CASSLGTSGNEQFF
TRBJ1-3 | TRBV28 | TRBD1 | TGTGCCAGCAGTAGGGACAGGTACTCTGGAAACACCATATATTTT | CASSRDRYSGNTIYF
TRBJ2-1 | TRBV27 | NA | TGTGCCAGCAGTTTAGGGGGGAGCTCCTACAATGAGCAGTTCTTC | CASSLGGSSYNEQFF
TRBJ2-7 | TRBV7-6 | TRBD1 | TGTGCCAGCAGCTCCCCCGGACAGGGGAGGGAGCAGTACTTC | CASSSPGQGREQYF
TRBJ1-5 | TRBV6-6 | TRBD1 | TGTGCCAGCAGCCGGGACAGGGGTATGGATCAGCCCCAGCATTTT | CASSRDRGMDQPQHF
TRBJ2-7 | TRBV9 | NA | TGTGCCAGCAGCGACTCCGGGGAACCCTACGAGCAGTACTTC | CASSDSGEPYEQYF
TRBJ2-1 | TRBV13 | NA | TGTGCCAGCAGCCCAATGGGGTTAGGAGATGAGCAGTTCTTC | CASSPMGLGDEQFF
TRBJ2-1 | TRBV5-1 | TRBD2 | TGCGCCAGCAGCCCACACTACCTTGAGCGGGAGTCCTACAATGAGCAGTTCTTC | CASSPHYLERESYNEQFF
TRBJ2-5 | TRBV2 | NA | TGTGCCAGCGTCCCCCTCCGGGAATGGGGGGAGACCCAGTACTTC | CASVPLREWGETQYF
TRBJ1-2 | TRBV19 | TRBD1 | TGTGCCAGCCAGACAGGGACTAACTATGGCTACACCTTC | CASQTGTNYGYTF
TRBJ1-6 | TRBV25-1 | NA | TGTGCCAGCAGTGAATGGAGCGGGGATAATTCACCCCTCCACTTT | CASSEWSGDNSPLHF
TRBJ2-1 | TRBV7-9 | NA | TGTGCCAGCAGCTCTAACCGAGGCGGGACCGACCCTCGGCATGAGCAGTTCTTC | CASSSNRGGTDPRHEQFF
TRBJ2-1 | TRBV19 | NA | TGTGCCAGTAGTATAAAATCCTACAATGAGCAGTTCTTC | CASSIKSYNEQFF
TRBJ1-5 | TRBV19 | TRBD1 | TGTGCCAGTACTAGGACAGGTTTTAGCAATCAGCCCCAGCATTTT | CASTRTGFSNQPQHF
TRBJ2-3 | TRBV6-1 | NA | TGTGCCAGCAGTCTAGCCCTCCGCGATACGCAGTATTTT | CASSLALRDTQYF
TRBJ2-3 | TRBV7-3 | NA | TGTGCCAGCAGCTCTGAAGGCTCCACAGATACGCAGTATTTT | CASSSEGSTDTQYF
TRBJ1-4 | TRBV9 | NA | TGTGCCAGCAGCGTAGACGGCGTGGGGGGGAATAATGAAAAACTGTTTTTT | CASSVDGVGGNNEKLFF
TRBJ2-5 | TRBV11-1 | NA | TGTGCCAGCAGCTTAGCTGTTGTGGGACAAGAGACCCAGTACTTC | CASSLAVVGQETQYF
TRBJ2-1 | TRBV5-1 | NA | TGCGCCAGCAGCTTGTGGGGGACGGACAATGAGCAGTTCTTC | CASSLWGTDNEQFF